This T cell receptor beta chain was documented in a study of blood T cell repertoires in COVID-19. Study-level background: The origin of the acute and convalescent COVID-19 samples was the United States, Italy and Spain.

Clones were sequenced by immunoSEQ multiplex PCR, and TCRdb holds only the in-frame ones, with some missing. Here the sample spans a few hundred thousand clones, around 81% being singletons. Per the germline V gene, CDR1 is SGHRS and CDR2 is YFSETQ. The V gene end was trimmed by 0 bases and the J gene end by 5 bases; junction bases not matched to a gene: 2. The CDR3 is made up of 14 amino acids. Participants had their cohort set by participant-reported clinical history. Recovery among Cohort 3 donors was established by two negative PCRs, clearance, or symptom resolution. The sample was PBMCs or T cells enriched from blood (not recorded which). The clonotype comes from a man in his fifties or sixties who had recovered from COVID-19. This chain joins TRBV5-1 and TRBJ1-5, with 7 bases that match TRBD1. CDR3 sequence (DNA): TGCGCCAGCAGCTTGGGGGACAGTCATCAGCCCCAGCATTTT. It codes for CASSLGDSHQPQHF. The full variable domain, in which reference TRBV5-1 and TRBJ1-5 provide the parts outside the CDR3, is KAGVTQTPRYLIKTRGQQVTLSCSPISGHRSVSWYQQTPGQGLQFLFEYFSETQRNKGNFPGRFSGRQFSNSRSEMNVSTLELGDSALYLCASSLGDSHQPQHFGDGTRLSIL.